This passage covers 30 T cell receptor beta chains from one sample sequenced in a study of blood T cell repertoires in COVID-19. This table comes from immunoSEQ multiplex PCR, and its TCRdb copy is limited to in-frame clones, with some not included. The table includes 150,000 to 200,000 clones, 90% detected once. Sequencing was carried out using peripheral blood. Receptor source: a man aged 45-65 years with acute or convalescent COVID-19.

V usage is TRBV28 and J usage is TRBJ2-7; 7 bases line up with TRBD1. This CDR3 spans 15 amino acids. The junction had 7 bases not matched to a gene; V was cut back by 5 bases and J by 0 bases. CDR1 is MDHEN and CDR2 is SYDVKM in the germline V gene. This chain's CDR3 is CASSRGGFVSYEQYV. For the CDR3, the DNA is TGTGCCAGCAGTCGAGGGGGCTTCGTCTCCTACGAGCAGTACGTC.

The chain employs TRBV19 and TRBJ2-3; tentatively, D is TRBD1 (5 bases). V was trimmed by 4 bases and J by 0 bases, leaving 8 bases between them. The length of the CDR3 is 14 residues. Germline-derived CDR1 and CDR2 are LNHDA and SQIVND (reference sequence). CDR3 in DNA: TGTGCCAGTAGTAGGACACAAAGCACAGATACGCAGTATTTT. This encodes CASSRTQSTDTQYF.

This sequence joins TRBV29-1 and TRBJ2-5; TRBD1 matches at 10 bases. The V segment lost 2 bases and the J segment 8 bases; nucleotides outside the gene matches: 11. This CDR3 spans 15 amino acids. Germline loops: CDR1 SQVTM, CDR2 ANQGSEA. The CDR3 region is CSVEPSTGGPSTQYF. The CDR3 DNA reads TGCAGCGTTGAACCCTCGACAGGGGGCCCCTCAACCCAGTACTTC. The full variable domain, completed using reference TRBV29-1 and TRBJ2-5, is SAVISQKPSRDICQRGTSLTIQCQVDSQVTMMFWYRQQPGQSLTLIATANQGSEATYESGFVIDKFPISRPNLTFSTLTVSNMSPEDSSIYLCSVEPSTGGPSTQYFGPGTRLLVL.

Only a few counts were recorded for this clone. The rearrangement links TRBV7-2 to TRBJ1-6; tentatively, D is TRBD1 (6 bases). CDR3 size: 13 residues. Germline CDR1 reads SGHTA; CDR2 reads FQGNSA. V shed 0 bases and J shed 13 bases, with 10 bases lying between them. CDR3 nucleotides: TGTGCCAGCAGCTTAGCGAACAGGGTGCCCCTCCACTTT. Translated: CASSLANRVPLHF.

The rearrangement joins TRBV29-1 to TRBJ2-5; 10 nucleotides match TRBD1. The germline CDR1 and CDR2 sequences are SQVTM and ANQGSEA. CDR3 length equals 12 residues. V shed 7 bases and J 5 bases; nucleotides not matched to a gene: 4. In nucleotides, the CDR3 is TGCAGCGCCCGGGGACAGGGGGAGACCCAGTACTTC. Protein sequence: CSARGQGETQYF.

This clone was found once. The chain uses TRBV5-1 and TRBJ2-7; 10 nucleotides align to TRBD2. Germline V gene sequence: CDR1 SGHRS, CDR2 YFSETQ. The CDR3 runs to 15 residues. V lost 1 base to trimming and J lost 1 base; unmatched junction nucleotides: 2. This CDR3 reads CASSLRTSGSYEQYF. The CDR3 region has the DNA TGCGCCAGCAGCTTGCGGACTAGCGGATCCTACGAGCAGTACTTC.

This chain uses TRBV24-1 with TRBJ2-7; 13 bases fit TRBD2. Germline CDR1 KGHDR, CDR2 SFDVKD. With 4 bases clipped from V and 3 bases from J, the junction kept 2 bases outside the gene matches. CDR3 length: 15 residues. The DNA for the CDR3 is TGTGCCACCAGTGAAGGGACTAGCGGGATCTACGAGCAGTACTTC. Protein sequence: CATSEGTSGIYEQYF.

The chain recombines TRBV2 with TRBJ2-3, with 8 bases that match TRBD2. Losses at the gene ends were 1 base for V and 8 bases for J; bases not matched to a gene: 2. The germline CDR1 and CDR2 sequences are SNHLY and FYNNEI. The CDR3 runs 13 residues. CDR3 DNA sequence: TGTGCCAGCAGTGAAGAGAGCGGGGGTACGCAGTATTTT. This sequence encodes CASSEESGGTQYF.

V gene TRBV7-7 combines with J gene TRBJ2-2; D possibly corresponds to TRBD2 (6 bases). V lost 3 bases and J 3 bases, leaving 11 bases between the germline ends. The CDR3 extends over 15 amino acids. Germline CDR1 is SSHAT and CDR2 is FNYEAQ (reference sequence). This CDR3 reads CASSFGGIDTGELFF. DNA of the CDR3: TGTGCCAGCAGCTTTGGGGGGATCGACACCGGGGAGCTGTTTTTT.

The J gene is TRBJ1-1, the V gene TRBV6-2 or TRBV6-3; D might be TRBD1 (5 bases). V shed 5 bases and J shed 4 bases, with 23 bases lying between them. This CDR3 is built from 17 residues. Germline values: CDR1 MNHEY, CDR2 SVGEGT. The CDR3 spells CASSHRGGAFFGTEAFF. The CDR3, as DNA: TGTGCCAGCAGTCATCGGGGAGGGGCTTTTTTCGGCACTGAAGCTTTCTTT.

The chain joins TRBV7-9 to TRBJ1-6; D is undetermined. V lost 2 bases and J lost 10, with 21 bases in between. The CDR3 runs 17 residues. The germline V gene encodes CDR1 SEHNR and CDR2 FQNEAQ (reference sequence). This chain's CDR3 is CASSLPTWVRTGSPLHF. In nucleotides, the CDR3 is TGTGCCAGCAGCTTACCCACATGGGTTAGGACTGGGTCACCCCTCCACTTT.

This clone appeared a few times. The J gene is TRBJ2-5, the V gene TRBV9; TRBD2 might be the D (5 bases). Germline CDR1 SGDLS, CDR2 YYNGEE. Trimming removed 5 bases from V and 0 bases from J, with 17 bases in between. The CDR3 length is 16 residues. CDR3 in DNA: TGTGCCAGCAGTGCTCAGCCGGCGGGCCACCAAGAGACCCAGTACTTC. Its translation is CASSAQPAGHQETQYF.

The DNA for the CDR3 is TGTGCCTGGACCGTAGGGCTAGCGGGGGGGAAGTTCTTC. Residues: CAWTVGLAGGKFF. This sequence joins TRBV30 and TRBJ2-1, with TRBD2 matching over 12 bases. The V gene end was trimmed by 4 bases and the J gene end by 14 bases; junction bases not matched to a gene: 9. Germline assignment: CDR1 GTSNPN and CDR2 SVGIG (reference sequence). CDR3 length: 13 amino acids.

The rearrangement uses TRBV24-1 and TRBJ2-5; TRBD1 matches at 8 bases. Germline loops: CDR1 KGHDR, CDR2 SFDVKD. V shed 4 bases, J shed 5 bases, and the junction held 11 bases outside the gene matches. This CDR3 has 16 amino acids. In DNA, the CDR3 is TGTGCCACCAGTGACGCCTACCAGGGGGCGGGGGAGACCCAGTACTTC. It is translated as CATSDAYQGAGETQYF.

The chain employs TRBV15 and TRBJ1-5; TRBD1 matches 8 bases. The CDR3 is 15 residues long. J gave up 4 bases and V 5 bases, and 7 bases lay outside the gene matches. Germline loops: CDR1 LNHNV, CDR2 YYDKDF (reference sequence). The CDR3 loop reads CATSSDRAPNQPQHF. As DNA, the CDR3 is TGTGCCACCAGCTCGGACAGGGCCCCAAATCAGCCCCAGCATTTT.

The chain recombines TRBV5-1 with TRBJ2-6, with D tentatively TRBD1 (6 bases). Trimming stripped 6 bases from V and 0 bases from J, with 10 bases between. CDR1 and CDR2 (germline): SGHRS, YFSETQ. CDR3 length equals 15 residues. CDR3 in amino acids: CASTKGGSGANVLTF. CDR3 bases: TGCGCCAGCACCAAAGGGGGCTCTGGGGCCAACGTCCTGACTTTC.

The J gene is TRBJ1-1, the V gene TRBV25-1; no reliable D call. V was trimmed by 5 bases and J by 2 bases, leaving 6 bases between them. Germline loops: CDR1 MGHDK, CDR2 SYGVNS. The CDR3 spans 12 residues. In nucleotides, the CDR3 is TGTGCCAGCAGTTGGGCCAACACTGAAGCTTTCTTT. Amino acids: CASSWANTEAFF.

This chain uses TRBV18 with TRBJ2-7; 9 nucleotides line up with TRBD2. With V trimmed by 3 bases and J by 2 bases, 2 bases remained unmatched. Germline V gene lookup returns CDR1 KGHSH and CDR2 LQKENI. The CDR3 has 14 residues. The CDR3 bases are TGTGCCAGCTCACCCAGACTAGCGGCCTACGAGCAGTACTTC. Translating it yields CASSPRLAAYEQYF. Full variable domain (rest looked up from reference TRBV18 and TRBJ2-7): NAGVMQNPRHLVRRRGQEARLRCSPMKGHSHVYWYRQLPEEGLKFMVYLQKENIIDESGMPKERFSAEFPKEGPSILRIQQVVRGDSAAYFCASSPRLAAYEQYFGPGTRLTVT.

This rearrangement joins TRBV28 to TRBJ1-3, with a possible D match to TRBD1 (6 bases). Germline CDR1 reads MDHEN; CDR2 reads SYDVKM. The V end lost 8 bases, the J end lost 4 bases, and 27 bases lay between the germline ends. The CDR3 contains 18 residues. The CDR3 sequence is CASGRQDQILYRGNTIYF. In nucleotides, the CDR3 is TGTGCCAGCGGGAGACAGGATCAAATACTTTATAGAGGAAACACCATATATTTT.

This clone was observed a handful of times. The CDR3 protein is CASSQDRGTTLTGELFF. The CDR3, as DNA: TGTGCCAGCAGCCAAGATAGGGGGACTACCCTCACCGGGGAGCTGTTTTTT. The genes are TRBV3-1 (or the pseudogene TRBV3-2) and TRBJ2-2, with a weak D call TRBD2 (7 bases). Germline V gene data show CDR1 as LGHDT and CDR2 as YNNKEL (reference sequence). The CDR3 loop spans 17 amino acids. V was pared by 0 bases and J by 4 bases, with 15 bases between.

This sequence joins TRBV27 and TRBJ1-5, with D possibly being TRBD1 (6 bases). CDR1 and CDR2 from the germline V gene are MNHEY and SMNVEV (reference sequence). CDR3 length: 13 amino acids. Trimming took off 6 bases at V and 5 bases at J, with 11 bases between the two ends. CDR3 region: CASRRQEDQPQHF. The CDR3 nucleotides are TGTGCCAGCAGGCGACAGGAGGATCAGCCCCAGCATTTT.

The chain is built from TRBV29-1 and TRBJ2-7; 7 bases fit TRBD2. Germline assignment: CDR1 SQVTM and CDR2 ANQGSEA. The CDR3 totals 15 residues. With 5 bases clipped from V and 3 bases from J, the junction kept 13 bases outside the gene matches. The CDR3 loop is CSVRDTARGNYEQYF. The DNA for the CDR3 is TGCAGCGTTCGCGACACTGCGCGGGGGAACTACGAGCAGTACTTC.

This clone was found once. The J gene is TRBJ2-7, the V gene TRBV2; tentative D call: TRBD1 (5 bases). V was trimmed by 8 bases and J by 1 base, leaving 21 bases between them. The germline V gene encodes CDR1 SNHLY and CDR2 FYNNEI. The CDR3 spans 16 residues. The chain's CDR3 is CASFRGRTDFSYEQYF. The CDR3 nucleotides read TGTGCCAGCTTTAGGGGCCGAACCGATTTTTCCTACGAGCAGTACTTC.

This chain uses TRBV6-5 with TRBJ1-2; maybe TRBD1 (6 bases). CDR1 and CDR2 from the germline V gene are MNHEY and SVGAGI. Between the trimmed V and J ends, which lost 8 bases and 6 bases, there was a span of 19 bases. The CDR3 sequence is 14 residues long. CDR3 region: CASLTGGMGDGYTF. The CDR3, as DNA: TGTGCCAGCTTAACGGGGGGCATGGGAGATGGCTACACCTTC.

The chain recombines TRBV2 with TRBJ2-7, with 8 nucleotides matching TRBD2. The CDR3 covers 14 residues. The V segment lost 5 bases and the J segment 5 bases; nucleotides outside the gene matches: 8. Germline CDR1 SNHLY, CDR2 FYNNEI. The CDR3 is CASSPGTRSHEQYV. Here the CDR3 DNA reads TGTGCCAGCAGTCCAGGGACTAGAAGCCACGAGCAGTACGTC.

This chain connects TRBV5-1 to TRBJ1-1; 10 bases align to TRBD1. V was pared by 5 bases and J by 1 base, with 5 bases of the junction left unmatched. CDR3 length equals 15 residues. CDR1 is SGHRS, CDR2 YFSETQ, per germline. The CDR3 nucleotides are TGCGCCAGCAGTTATCGGACAGGGGGGAACACTGAAGCTTTCTTT. Protein sequence: CASSYRTGGNTEAFF.

This rearrangement joins TRBV29-1 to TRBJ2-2, with D possibly matching TRBD2 (6 bases). This CDR3 has 13 amino acids. CDR1 and CDR2 from the germline V gene are SQVTM and ANQGSEA. The CDR3 sequence is CSHAGFNTGELFF. CDR3 DNA: TGCAGTCACGCGGGATTCAACACCGGGGAGCTGTTTTTT.

The rearrangement joins TRBV5-1 to TRBJ2-5, with 7 bases matching TRBD2. V lost 3 bases, J lost 2 bases, and 4 bases stayed unmatched. Germline-derived CDR1 and CDR2 are SGHRS and YFSETQ. The CDR3 contains 14 residues. The CDR3 spells CASSSAGVQETQYF. The CDR3, as DNA: TGCGCCAGCAGCTCGGCGGGAGTGCAAGAGACCCAGTACTTC.

CDR3 region: CASSRDRRNTEAFF. The CDR3 DNA is TGTGCCAGCAGCAGGGACAGGAGGAACACTGAAGCTTTCTTT. The chain is built from TRBV5-4 and TRBJ1-1; 8 nucleotides line up with TRBD1. This CDR3 has 14 residues. V lost 4 bases and J lost 1; bases outside the gene matches: 3. Germline V gene data show CDR1 as SGHNT and CDR2 as YYREEE (reference sequence). Supplemented by reference TRBV5-4 and TRBJ1-1, the full variable domain reads ETGVTQSPTHLIKTRGQQVTLRCSSQSGHNTVSWYQQALGQGPQFIFQYYREEENGRGNFPPRFSGLQFPNYSSELNVNALELDDSALYLCASSRDRRNTEAFFGQGTRLTVV.

J is TRBJ1-5 and V is TRBV27; D is perhaps TRBD1 (6 bases). Germline loops: CDR1 MNHEY, CDR2 SMNVEV (reference sequence). V was shortened by 6 bases and J by 3 bases, with 9 bases between the two germline ends. The CDR3 is made up of 13 amino acids. The CDR3 nucleotides read TGTGCCAGCAGCGGGGACACCAATCAGCCCCAGCATTTT. This sequence encodes CASSGDTNQPQHF.